This T cell receptor beta chain is drawn from a study of T cell repertoires in cytomegalovirus infection. About the research overall: The study used recently identified HLA-C-restricted and well-studied HLA-B-restricted CMV epitopes. Public TCR beta signatures indicated both CMV infection and matching HLA type. Notes on the study in general: Frequencies of public TCR beta families were cumulated, and this identified carriers of CMV plus the relevant HLA. The study found HLA-C-restricted CMV-specific TCR beta clonotypes dominating the ex vivo response.

Only a few counts were recorded for this clonotype. Its target is not known. Trimming left V 8 bases short and J 4 bases short, with 20 bases between. The CDR3 is 15 amino acids. CDR1 and CDR2 (germline): MNHNS, SASEGT. TCRdb reprocessed the reads with MiXCR, giving one entry per CDR3 protein. The repertoire holds 650,000 to 900,000 distinct CDR3 sequences, approximately 29% seen once, with under 15% in the top ten. The receptor was derived from a human donor in good health (CMV status not recorded). Some clones in this sample may be carry-over from other donors' samples. The J gene is TRBJ1-2, the V gene TRBV6-1, with a weak D call TRBD1 (6 bases). The sample in question was cultured CD8+ T cells from PBMCs, obtained from culture after CMV antigen stimulation. As DNA, the CDR3 is TGTGCCAGCCCCGGACAGCCACCTCAACCCTATGGCTACACCTTC. Residues: CASPGQPPQPYGYTF.